The present TCR beta chain was sequenced within a study of control samples from healthy donors and cancer patients. The germline V gene encodes CDR1 MDHEN and CDR2 SYDVKM. Trimming pared 6 bases from V and 0 bases from J, leaving 9 bases between. This CDR3 has 15 amino acids. Here immunoSEQ multiplex PCR was the method, and the copy in TCRdb shows in-frame clones only, minus some. This repertoire shows 150,000 or so clones, approximately 93% found once; its top ten account for 5.5% to 7.5%. The clonotype was recovered from a man aged 18-30 years in good health. The sample consisted of blood. The chain recombines TRBV28 with TRBJ1-6; D not resolved. The CDR3 loop reads CASSDGSSYNSPLHF. The CDR3, as DNA: TGTGCCAGCAGCGACGGTAGCTCCTATAATTCACCCCTCCACTTT.